Each of the 28 T cell receptor beta chains below was sequenced from the same sample in a study of siplizumab effects on memory and regulatory T cells. The repertoire was sequenced with immunoSEQ multiplex PCR; TCRdb's copy has only in-frame clones and lacks some. The table shows 70,000 to 95,000 clones, with over 85% occurring only once. The sequenced sample consisted of CD8+ T cells sorted from blood. The receptors shown here come from a human donor in good health.

The rearrangement uses TRBV27 and TRBJ2-7; 9 bases agree with TRBD1. The V segment lost 1 base and the J segment 6 bases; nucleotides outside the gene matches: 7. This CDR3 is built from 15 residues. CDR1 is MNHEY, CDR2 SMNVEV, per germline (reference sequence). For the CDR3, the DNA is TGTGCCAGCAGTTTATTTGGGACAGGGTCATCCGAGCAGTACTTC. Its protein product is CASSLFGTGSSEQYF.

V and J are TRBV6-5 and TRBJ1-2; D is ambiguous. The CDR3 spans 14 residues. V lost 2 bases and J 5 bases, leaving 12 bases between the germline ends. Per the germline V gene, CDR1 is MNHEY and CDR2 is SVGAGI. CDR3 bases: TGTGCCAGCAGTTACCACCCTCGAAGATATGGCTACACCTTC. Translating it yields CASSYHPRRYGYTF.

The chain combines TRBV5-5 with TRBJ1-2; D remains ambiguous. From germline, CDR1 is SGHKS and CDR2 YYEKEE (reference sequence). With 3 bases removed from V and 0 bases from J, the gap between germline ends came to 12 bases. This CDR3 has 15 amino acids. CDR3 DNA: TGTGCCAGCAGCTCCAAAACGAGTCCTAACTATGGCTACACCTTC. Protein: CASSSKTSPNYGYTF.

V usage is TRBV9 and J usage is TRBJ2-1; TRBD2 matches at 9 bases. The V gene's germline CDR1 is SGDLS and CDR2 YYNGEE. V lost 3 bases to trimming and J lost 6 bases; unmatched junction nucleotides: 7. The CDR3 length is 15 residues. The DNA of the CDR3 is TGTGCCAGCAGCGCGGGACTAGCTTGGAGCAATGAGCAGTTCTTC. Its protein is CASSAGLAWSNEQFF.

The V and J genes are TRBV2 and TRBJ1-3; no firm D call. Germline CDR1 reads SNHLY; CDR2 reads FYNNEI. The CDR3 extends over 11 amino acids. The V and J ends lost 11 bases and 4 bases respectively, with 9 bases between them. CDR3 bases: TGTGCCGCGGCGCTCGGAAACACCATATATTTT. It is translated as CAAALGNTIYF.

The chain couples TRBV2 to TRBJ2-7, with D uncertain. This CDR3 has 11 amino acids. Per germline, CDR1 SNHLY and CDR2 FYNNEI. V lost 3 bases, J lost 3 bases, and 3 bases lay in between. The CDR3 here is CASSEGYEQYF. CDR3 bases: TGTGCCAGCAGTGAGGGCTACGAGCAGTACTTC. Variable domain in full (rest from reference TRBV2 and TRBJ2-7): EPEVTQTPSHQVTQMGQEVILRCVPISNHLYFYWYRQILGQKVEFLVSFYNNEISEKSEIFDDQFSVERPDGSNFTLKIRSTKLEDSAMYFCASSEGYEQYFGPGTRLTVT.

DNA for the CDR3: TGTGCCAGCAGTTACGGTTTGCACACTGAAGCTTTCTTT. It is translated as CASSYGLHTEAFF. The rearrangement uses TRBV6-5 and TRBJ1-1; no reliable D call. The V and J ends lost 2 bases and 3 bases respectively, with 7 bases between them. The germline CDR1 and CDR2 sequences are MNHEY and SVGAGI. This CDR3 contains 13 residues.

The chain couples TRBV27 to TRBJ1-4; 7 bases map to TRBD1. CDR3 length equals 16 residues. V dropped 2 bases and J dropped 7; count of bases not matched to a gene: 10. CDR1 and CDR2 (germline): MNHEY, SMNVEV (reference sequence). The CDR3 DNA reads TGTGCCAGCAGTTTACACAACAGGGGATTACCTGAAAAACTGTTTTTT. Protein: CASSLHNRGLPEKLFF.

The chain recombines TRBV27 with TRBJ1-1; D is perhaps TRBD1 (5 bases). CDR1 and CDR2 (germline): MNHEY, SMNVEV (reference sequence). Between the trimmed V and J ends, which lost 6 bases and 3 bases, there was a span of 11 bases. This CDR3 comprises 13 residues. The CDR3 here is CASSLQGDTEAFF. DNA of the CDR3: TGTGCCAGCAGCCTCCAAGGGGACACTGAAGCTTTCTTT.

This rearrangement joins TRBV4-3 to TRBJ2-1; D call uncertain. The V gene lost 0 bases and the J gene lost 0 bases, with 6 bases spanning the gap. This CDR3 spans 15 amino acids. Per the germline V gene, CDR1 is LGHNA and CDR2 is YSLEER. The chain's CDR3 is CASSQDVRSYNEQFF. The CDR3 coding sequence is TGCGCCAGCAGCCAAGATGTCCGCTCCTACAATGAGCAGTTCTTC.

The chain couples TRBV4-1 to TRBJ2-1; 7 bases align to TRBD1. Germline V gene data show CDR1 as MGHRA and CDR2 as YSYEKL. This CDR3 has 16 residues. J was trimmed by 6 bases and V by 1 base; bases with no gene match: 9. The CDR3 here is CASSQGPGQWPNEQFF. The DNA for the CDR3 is TGCGCCAGCAGCCAAGGACCGGGACAGTGGCCCAATGAGCAGTTCTTC.

The rearrangement links TRBV7-9 to TRBJ1-1; D perhaps matches TRBD1 (6 bases). The germline V gene encodes CDR1 SEHNR and CDR2 FQNEAQ (reference sequence). The length of the CDR3 is 15 residues. With 1 base removed from V and 5 bases from J, the gap between germline ends came to 14 bases. For the CDR3, the DNA is TGTGCCAGCAGCTTAGTGGCAGGGGTAGGGACTGAAGCTTTCTTT. Translated: CASSLVAGVGTEAFF.

This clone has only one observation. CDR3 nucleotide sequence: TGTGCCAGCAGCTTGGACAGGGAAAACCCACTCGAGCAGTACTTC. Translated, it gives CASSLDRENPLEQYF. The genes are TRBV5-6 and TRBJ2-7, with D tentatively TRBD1 (6 bases). The CDR3 loop spans 15 amino acids. Trimming pared 0 bases from V and 6 bases from J, leaving 16 bases between. Germline V gene data show CDR1 as SGHDT and CDR2 as YYEEEE.

In this sample, this clone turned up once. This chain connects TRBV5-4 to TRBJ2-7; 7 bases agree with TRBD2. V shed 3 bases and J 7 bases; nucleotides not matched to a gene: 7. CDR3 length: 13 amino acids. CDR1 SGHNT and CDR2 YYREEE come from the germline V gene (reference sequence). CDR3 nucleotide sequence: TGTGCCAGCAGCTGGGGGACTACGGCAGAGCAGTACTTC. This codes for CASSWGTTAEQYF.

This chain connects TRBV27 to TRBJ2-5, with D perhaps TRBD1 (6 bases). The CDR3 covers 13 residues. V was shortened by 5 bases and J by 5 bases, with 12 bases between the two germline ends. The germline V gene has CDR1 MNHEY and CDR2 SMNVEV (reference sequence). The CDR3 coding sequence is TGTGCCAGCAGTATAGGGGGTTTGGAGACCCAGTACTTC. Protein: CASSIGGLETQYF.

This sequence joins TRBV19 and TRBJ2-1, with 8 bases identical to TRBD2. Germline CDR1 LNHDA, CDR2 SQIVND (reference sequence). With V trimmed by 6 bases and J by 10 bases, 11 bases remained unmatched. This CDR3 has 14 amino acids. The CDR3 nucleotides read TGTGCCAGTAGGTCTAGCGGGTTTCTTAGGGAGCAGTTCTTC. This sequence encodes CASRSSGFLREQFF.

This chain uses TRBV4-1 with TRBJ2-3; D might be TRBD2 (5 bases). V was pared by 4 bases and J by 4 bases, with 15 bases between. The CDR3 is 15 residues long. Germline lookup yields CDR1 MGHRA and CDR2 YSYEKL. CDR3 region: CASSPLRGSADTQYF. The CDR3 DNA is TGCGCCAGCAGCCCGTTAAGAGGGAGTGCAGATACGCAGTATTTT.

The rearrangement links TRBV5-6 to TRBJ2-2, with 8 bases aligning to TRBD2. Germline V lookup: CDR1 SGHDT, CDR2 YYEEEE. Trimming cost V 0 bases and J 4 bases; bases outside gene matches: 5. The CDR3 totals 16 residues. CDR3 in DNA: TGTGCCAGCAGCTTGGAAGGGGCGGGGGGCACCGGGGAGCTGTTTTTT. It yields the protein CASSLEGAGGTGELFF.

In regard to this clone: This same CDR3 is encoded by further DNA sequences in the sample. The chain employs TRBV7-9 and TRBJ2-7, with D maybe TRBD1 (6 bases). Per germline, CDR1 SEHNR and CDR2 FQNEAQ (reference sequence). The CDR3 is made up of 14 amino acids. Trimming shortened V by 5 bases and J by 2 bases, and 13 bases separated the two germline ends. The CDR3 DNA reads TGTGCCAGCAGCCAGGGACACCTGCCCTACGAGCAGTACTTC. It encodes CASSQGHLPYEQYF.

This chain connects TRBV19 to TRBJ2-1, with D possibly matching TRBD2 (7 bases). CDR1 is LNHDA, CDR2 SQIVND, per germline (reference sequence). The CDR3 is 16 residues long. The V end was cut by 4 bases, the J end by 8 bases, with 21 bases between. CDR3 in amino acids: CASSTGEGSPRDEQFF. CDR3 bases: TGTGCCAGTAGTACAGGGGAGGGGAGTCCCCGTGATGAGCAGTTCTTC.

The V call is TRBV7-9, the J call TRBJ2-2; either TRBD1 or TRBD2 may fit D (5 bases each). The CDR3 has 15 residues. Trimming left V 3 bases short and J 5 bases short, with 13 bases between. The germline V gene has CDR1 SEHNR and CDR2 FQNEAQ (reference sequence). The CDR3 nucleotides are TGTGCCAGCAGCTTCGTGACGGGACCTACCGGGGAGCTGTTTTTT. Translated: CASSFVTGPTGELFF.

This chain uses TRBV19 with TRBJ1-1; no firm D call. Germline loops: CDR1 LNHDA, CDR2 SQIVND (reference sequence). V lost 3 bases and J 3 bases, leaving 8 bases between the germline ends. This CDR3 is 13 amino acids long. The CDR3, as DNA: TGTGCCAGTAGTATCGCTATTGACACTGAAGCTTTCTTT. It is translated as CASSIAIDTEAFF.

Here the CDR3 reads CASSEDGASYNEQFF. The CDR3 region has the DNA TGTGCCAGCAGTGAAGACGGGGCTTCCTACAATGAGCAGTTCTTC. The V and J genes are TRBV6-1 and TRBJ2-1, with D tentatively TRBD1 or TRBD2 (5 bases each). Deletions cut 1 base from V and 1 base from J, with 8 bases between. The V gene's germline CDR1 is MNHNS and CDR2 SASEGT. The CDR3 runs to 15 residues.

This chain links TRBV5-1 with TRBJ1-3; D remains unclear. This CDR3 is 14 amino acids long. V gave up 0 bases and J gave up 4 bases, with 8 bases separating them. Germline CDR1 SGHRS, CDR2 YFSETQ. CDR3 loop: CASSLETAGNTIYF. CDR3 DNA: TGCGCCAGCAGCTTGGAAACAGCCGGAAACACCATATATTTT.

V and J are TRBV4-1 and TRBJ1-1, with no clear D. Germline V gene sequence: CDR1 MGHRA, CDR2 YSYEKL. V shed 4 bases and J shed 0 bases, with 9 bases lying between them. CDR3 length equals 14 residues. The CDR3 spells CASSPRPLNTEAFF. The CDR3 region has the DNA TGCGCCAGCAGCCCAAGACCGTTGAACACTGAAGCTTTCTTT.

The chain has TRBV4-1 and TRBJ2-7; D unclear. CDR3 length: 15 amino acids. The V end was cut by 3 bases, the J end by 3 bases, with 15 bases between. Germline lookup yields CDR1 MGHRA and CDR2 YSYEKL. CDR3 loop: CASSHAPETSYEQYF. CDR3 nucleotides: TGCGCCAGCAGCCACGCCCCAGAGACAAGCTACGAGCAGTACTTC.

This clone was found once. The V and J genes are TRBV6-5 and TRBJ1-2; tentative D call: TRBD1 (6 bases). V was trimmed by 5 bases and J by 7 bases, leaving 14 bases between them. Germline lookup yields CDR1 MNHEY and CDR2 SVGAGI. The CDR3 totals 13 residues. CDR3 coding DNA: TGTGCCAGCAGTCCCCTCCGGACAGTTGGCTACACCTTC. Translation gives CASSPLRTVGYTF.

The rearrangement uses TRBV7-6 and TRBJ2-3; D ambiguous. The length of the CDR3 is 15 residues. Trimming removed 1 base from V and 0 bases from J, with 8 bases in between. Looked up from germline, CDR1 is SGHVS and CDR2 is FNYEAQ. CDR3 sequence: CASSLEPSSTDTQYF. CDR3 bases: TGTGCCAGCAGCTTAGAGCCTTCTAGCACAGATACGCAGTATTTT.